This TCR beta chain is drawn from a study of cytomegalovirus exposure and HLA in healthy donors. In the study overall: Among several hundred genotyped donors, approximately 80% fell in the Caucasian-associated ancestry cluster. Notes on the study in general: Being productive about 90% or about 30% of the time was typical of most TCR beta V segments in an earlier analysis. V- and J-gene trimming in TCR beta was tied to a missense DCLRE1C variant by an analysis performed later. An analysis that was carried out later associated fewer than 20,000 TCR beta sequences with HLA alleles at 0.05 false discovery rate.

Comments on this clone: As yet, its antigen is unknown.

Use of 60 Vbeta and 13 Jbeta primers characterized the PCR. Assay: immunoSEQ multiplex PCR; the TCRdb copy retains only in-frame clones and omits some. Seen here are under 200,000 clones, around 79% observed once, and the top ten hold approximately 4.7%. The CDR3 runs 15 residues. CDR1 is WSHSY, CDR2 SAAADI, per germline. Between the trimmed V and J ends, which lost 6 bases and 6 bases, there was a span of 18 bases. The chain combines TRBV10-2 with TRBJ2-4, with D perhaps TRBD2 (5 bases). The receptor was derived from a woman in her twenties or thirties in good health and CMV-seropositive. The sample consisted of PBMCs. As DNA, the CDR3 is TGCGCCAGCAGCCCTCTTCTCCCGGACTTAAACATTCAGTACTTC. This sequence encodes CASSPLLPDLNIQYF.